This T cell receptor (beta chain) was captured by sequencing in a study of early T cells in non-severe SARS-CoV-2 infection. Across the study: The study sequenced bulk RNA from unsorted whole blood, with chains unpaired.

A single record per CDR3 protein comes from TCRdb applying MiXCR to the 5' RACE reads. The sample includes around 33,000 distinct CDR3 sequences, 4% to 5% of them seen just once. Only a few counts were recorded for this clonotype. This CDR3 spans 15 amino acids. Material for sequencing was whole blood. The source of this sequence is an adult who was a healthcare worker with PCR-confirmed SARS-CoV-2 infection or an uninfected control (not recorded which). This chain links TRBV21-1 with TRBJ1-5; the table calls TRBD1, which could not be checked here. TRBV21-1 is noted as a pseudogene. The CDR3 sequence is CASSKAGAGNQPQHF. The CDR3 DNA sequence: TGTGCCAGCAGCAAAGCGGGCGCCGGCAATCAGCCCCAGCATTTT.